This entry lists 2 T cell receptor beta chains sequenced from one sample in a study of T cell responses to AZD1222 COVID-19 vaccine. Some clones are missing from TCRdb's copy, which holds only in-frame ones; the method was immunoSEQ multiplex PCR. The sample records about 140,000 clones, approximately 93% being singletons. The sample in question was peripheral blood, obtained after recovery from COVID-19. These TCRs come from an adult who had recovered from COVID-19.

The V call is TRBV7-9, the J call TRBJ2-7; 10 nucleotides match TRBD2. Germline V gives CDR1 SEHNR, CDR2 FQNEAQ (reference sequence). This CDR3 contains 15 residues. J gave up 6 bases and V 4 bases, and 9 bases lay outside the gene matches. In nucleotides, the CDR3 is TGTGCCAGCAGCTCGCTAGCGGGAGCGCTGAGCGAGCAGTACTTC. It yields the protein CASSSLAGALSEQYF. Combining the CDR3 with reference TRBV7-9 and TRBJ2-7 gives the whole variable domain DTGVSQNPRHKITKRGQNVTFRCDPISEHNRLYWYRQTLGQGPEFLTYFQNEAQLEKSRLLSDRFSAERPKGSFSTLEIQRTEQGDSAMYLCASSSLAGALSEQYFGPGTRLTVT.

This chain uses TRBV30 with TRBJ1-2, with D possibly matching TRBD1 (6 bases). Germline V CDR1 and CDR2: GTSNPN, SVGIG (reference sequence). With 5 bases removed from V and 2 bases from J, the gap between germline ends came to 12 bases. This CDR3 contains 13 residues. The CDR3 protein is CAWGLTGNYGYTF. The CDR3 bases are TGTGCCTGGGGATTAACAGGGAACTATGGCTACACCTTC.